This TCR beta chain emerged from a study of technical replicates of blood from a handful of donors (dated by TCRdb to 2016 to 2017). Library method: the immunoSEQ multiplex PCR assay. TCRdb took over this immuneACCESS table, retaining in-frame rearrangements with V and J assigned. Such tables are incomplete; in checked studies, under half of the missing clones stem from an unresolved V gene, and the remainder is unexplained. Present in this sample are roughly 85,000 clones, 94% of which were seen just once. The top ten hold around 0.25% of the sample. This clone was counted once. Its antigen specificity is not known. There are no base qualities to consult, and no much larger clone falls within one base. At the junction V is shortened by 6 bases and J by 3 bases; bases outside the gene matches: 6. Sequences MNHEY (CDR1) and SVGAGI (CDR2) are obtained from the germline V gene. Including cysteine and phenylalanine, the CDR3 has 15 amino acids. Just CDR3 DNA is preserved here, 45 bases in frame from base 1.

This receptor was identified in a human donor in good health. This receptor chain uses TRBV6-5 and TRBJ2-7; the central 12 bases match TRBD2. The sample taken for sequencing was T cells isolated from PBMCs. The CDR3 in this case is CASRPTSGSYYEQYF. The DNA sequence reads TGTGCCAGCAGGCCGACTAGCGGGAGCTACTACGAGCAGTACTTC.